This is a list of T cell receptor beta chains from one sample in a study of T-cell memory formation after mild COVID-19. TCRdb re-called the 5' RACE reads with MiXCR, one entry per CDR3 protein. The table lists 300,000 to 400,000 distinct CDR3 sequences, 20% to 25% of them singletons. The sequenced sample consisted of PBMCs or a T cell subset sorted from them (not recorded which). The source of these receptors is an adult woman who had mild COVID-19 (a few samples of this study predate the infection). Cell type and time point are not known. Each CDR3 is given without its conserved first and last residue.

TRBJ2-1 | TRBV20-1 | SATFSGGADNEQF
TRBJ2-7 | TRBV27 | ATLDSSYEQY
TRBJ2-7 | TRBV6-2/TRBV6-3 | ASSSVSSGQY
TRBJ1-6 | TRBV30 | AWDSSGGNSPLH
TRBJ1-1 | TRBV20-1 | SARVEGRTEAF
TRBJ2-1 | TRBV18 | ASSRGLGSRDAEQF
TRBJ2-3 | TRBV4-1 | ASSQYIGTSGGWGVGTDTQY
TRBJ2-7 | TRBV7-2 | ASSPALGEQY
TRBJ2-1 | TRBV5-6 | ASSFREPYNEQF
TRBJ2-7 | TRBV20-1 | SARDPPLAGPC
TRBJ2-2 | TRBV7-2 | ASSSNGLANTGELF
TRBJ1-2 | TRBV12-3/TRBV12-4 | ASSLSIYGYT
TRBJ1-6 | TRBV7-9 | ASSLGQGGSPLH
TRBJ2-3 | TRBV19 | ASSISPGGAGPTQY
TRBJ2-1 | TRBV4-1 | ASSQERDYNEQF
TRBJ2-1 | TRBV12-3/TRBV12-4 | ASSLGATRGEQF